The clone carrying this TCR beta chain was found once. Its antigen is not known. This CDR3 is also generated by other DNA sequences in the sample. The sample comes from a study of cytomegalovirus exposure and HLA in healthy donors. As for the study in general: In terms of ancestry, the Caucasian-associated cluster contained 75% to 85% of the roughly 400 genotyped donors.

The study ran its PCR with 60 Vbeta and 13 Jbeta primers. Sequencing used immunoSEQ multiplex PCR; TCRdb keeps in-frame clones, though not all of them. The profile shows roughly 130,000 clones, roughly 68% of them singletons. Study-level results: CMV antigen specificity was confirmed in vitro for a few CMV-associated chains. In a later analysis, specific HLA alleles were associated with 15,000 to 20,000 TCR beta sequences at a 0.05 false discovery rate.

The origin of this receptor is a woman in her 50s in good health and CMV-seropositive. The sequenced sample was PBMCs.

DNA for the CDR3: TGTGCCAGCAGTCGTCAGGGTACGCAGTATTTT. This sequence encodes CASSRQGTQYF. This sequence joins TRBV6-5 and TRBJ2-3, with TRBD1 as a possible D gene (5 bases). Germline CDR1 is MNHEY and CDR2 is SVGAGI. V was cut by 5 bases and J by 8 bases, with 8 bases left in between. The CDR3 is made up of 11 amino acids.